The rows below give T cell receptor beta chains drawn from one sample of a study of blood T cell repertoires in COVID-19. Data came from immunoSEQ multiplex PCR; TCRdb stores just in-frame clones and leaves some out. This sample has approximately 300,000 clones, with 80% to 95% found just once. Sequences were obtained from PBMCs or T cells enriched from blood (not recorded which). The receptor source for this set is a woman between 25 and 40 years old who had recovered from COVID-19. Both conserved end residues are part of each CDR3. Each record gives: CDR3 protein, CDR3 DNA, V gene, clone size, J gene, D gene. A D gene is named only where the DNA matches it firmly. Clone size is not always given. Where it is, it says once, few, many or a class for expanded clones.

CASNKGYNQPQHF,TGTGCCAGTAATAAGGGGTACAATCAGCCCCAGCATTTT,TRBV19,NA,TRBJ1-5,NA
CASSKGLVDEQFF,TGTGCCAGCAGTAAGGGACTGGTGGATGAGCAGTTCTTC,TRBV2,few,TRBJ2-1,NA
CASSLQGGATYNEQFF,TGTGCCAGCAGTTTGCAGGGGGGAGCTACCTACAATGAGCAGTTCTTC,TRBV27,NA,TRBJ2-1,NA
CATSDWPSGNNEQFF,TGTGCCACCAGTGATTGGCCTAGCGGTAACAATGAGCAGTTCTTC,TRBV24-1,NA,TRBJ2-1,TRBD2
CSAGFVDRVNYGYTF,TGCAGCGCCGGGTTTGTCGACAGGGTGAACTATGGCTACACCTTC,TRBV29-1,NA,TRBJ1-2,TRBD1
CASSEVGGLGTQYF,TGTGCCAGCAGTGAAGTGGGGGGGCTTGGGACCCAGTACTTC,TRBV25-1,NA,TRBJ2-5,NA
CASSVANEQFF,TGTGCCAGCAGCGTAGCGAATGAGCAGTTCTTC,TRBV9,NA,TRBJ2-1,NA
CASSVEARGTEAFF,TGTGCCAGCAGCGTAGAGGCCCGCGGCACTGAAGCTTTCTTT,TRBV9,once,TRBJ1-1,NA
CASSGSTSRAYNEQFF,TGCGCCAGCAGCGGATCGACTAGCAGGGCCTACAATGAGCAGTTCTTC,TRBV5-1,NA,TRBJ2-1,TRBD2
CATSALGTTDTQYF,TGTGCCACCAGTGCCCTCGGGACAACAGATACGCAGTATTTT,TRBV24-1,NA,TRBJ2-3,NA
CASSVYGGYTF,TGTGCCAGCAGTGTGTATGGCGGCTACACCTTC,TRBV2,NA,TRBJ1-2,NA
CAIREQGAGNTIYF,TGTGCCATCAGAGAACAGGGAGCTGGAAACACCATATATTTT,TRBV10-3,NA,TRBJ1-3,NA
CASSNPPWGAATGELFF,TGTGCCAGCAGCAATCCTCCCTGGGGCGCGGCCACCGGGGAGCTGTTTTTT,TRBV4-2,NA,TRBJ2-2,NA
CASSQEWSSYNEQFF,TGTGCCAGCAGCCAAGAGTGGAGCTCCTACAATGAGCAGTTCTTC,TRBV4-2,NA,TRBJ2-1,NA
CASSELRGLTKNIQYF,TGCGCCAGCAGTGAGTTGAGGGGGCTGACCAAAAACATTCAGTACTTC,TRBV10-1,NA,TRBJ2-4,TRBD1
CASSRGTGWIGAFF,TGTGCCAGCAGTAGGGGGACAGGGTGGATTGGGGCTTTCTTT,TRBV28,NA,TRBJ1-1,TRBD1
CASSSPTRWSRSSYNEQFF,TGTGCCAGCAGCTCCCCCACCCGGTGGTCCCGGAGCTCCTACAATGAGCAGTTCTTC,TRBV11-2,NA,TRBJ2-1,NA
CASSLTGQLGNTIYF,TGTGCCAGCAGCCTTACGGGACAGTTAGGAAACACCATATATTTT,TRBV3-1/TRBV3-2,NA,TRBJ1-3,TRBD1
CASSPGVSPRAGDIQYF,TGTGCCAGCAGCCCAGGGGTATCACCAAGGGCGGGAGACATTCAGTACTTC,TRBV5-4,NA,TRBJ2-4,NA
CASSLEGRGHEQYF,TGTGCCAGCAGCTTAGAGGGCAGGGGCCACGAGCAGTACTTC,TRBV7-9,NA,TRBJ2-7,NA
CASVSGTSGSYEQYF,TGTGCCAGCGTCTCCGGGACTAGCGGTTCCTACGAGCAGTACTTC,TRBV3-1/TRBV3-2,NA,TRBJ2-7,TRBD2
CASSGMGNQPQHF,TGTGCCAGCTCAGGGATGGGCAATCAGCCCCAGCATTTT,TRBV2,NA,TRBJ1-5,NA
CASSLARDRVTYEQYF,TGTGCCAGCAGCTTGGCCCGGGACAGGGTAACCTACGAGCAGTACTTC,TRBV5-6,NA,TRBJ2-7,TRBD1
CASRSSGRIIGELFF,TGTGCCAGTAGATCTAGCGGGAGGATTATCGGGGAGCTGTTTTTT,TRBV19,NA,TRBJ2-2,TRBD2
CASSLSGGETQYF,TGTGCCAGCAGCTTATCCGGGGGAGAGACCCAGTACTTC,TRBV7-3,NA,TRBJ2-5,NA
CASSVHRVTYEQYF,TGTGCCAGCAGTGTCCACCGGGTTACCTACGAGCAGTACTTC,TRBV2,NA,TRBJ2-7,NA